The present TCR beta chain was sequenced within a study of vaccination and CD4 T cells after COVID-19. Study background: Cells were stimulated with overlapping spike peptide pools from SARS-CoV-2, HCoV-NL63, HCoV-OC43 and HCoV-229E.

Cultured CD4+ T cells had their DNA profiled by the Oncomine TCR Beta short-read assay. In TCRdb, the PCR reads were re-called with MiXCR into one record per CDR3 protein. This table has over 11,000 distinct CDR3 sequences, approximately 30% appearing once. This sample's treatment: approximately 9-day PBMC culture with coronavirus spike peptide pools or control peptides (ViraFEST assay). The ends were cut back, 7 bases at V and 1 base at J, with 14 bases in the middle. The germline gives CDR1 LNHDA, CDR2 SQIVND (reference sequence). This CDR3 is 15 amino acids long. This clonotype has more than one count but fewer than ten. The antigen is unknown.

Sample: CD4+ T cells from blood, cultured in vitro, taken after SARS-CoV-2 vaccination. The origin of this receptor is a human donor who had recovered from COVID-19. V and J are TRBV19 and TRBJ2-1; D unresolved. The CDR3: CASKASFNSYNEQFF. CDR3 DNA: TGTGCCAGTAAGGCGTCGTTCAATTCCTACAATGAGCAGTTCTTC.